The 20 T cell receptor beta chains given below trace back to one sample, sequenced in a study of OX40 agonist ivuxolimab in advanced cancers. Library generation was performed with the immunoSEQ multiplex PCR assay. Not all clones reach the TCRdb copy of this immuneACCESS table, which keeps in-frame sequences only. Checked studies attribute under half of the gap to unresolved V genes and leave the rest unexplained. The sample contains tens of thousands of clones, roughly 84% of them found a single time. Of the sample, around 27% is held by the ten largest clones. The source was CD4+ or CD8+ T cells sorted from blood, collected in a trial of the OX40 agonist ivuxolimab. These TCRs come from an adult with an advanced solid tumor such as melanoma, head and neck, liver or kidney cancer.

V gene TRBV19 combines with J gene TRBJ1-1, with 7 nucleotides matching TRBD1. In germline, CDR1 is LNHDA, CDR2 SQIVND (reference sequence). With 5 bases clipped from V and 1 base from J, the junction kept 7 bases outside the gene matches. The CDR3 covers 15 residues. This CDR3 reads CASSARDRSNTEAFF. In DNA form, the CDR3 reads TGTGCCAGTAGTGCCAGGGACAGATCGAACACTGAAGCTTTCTTT.

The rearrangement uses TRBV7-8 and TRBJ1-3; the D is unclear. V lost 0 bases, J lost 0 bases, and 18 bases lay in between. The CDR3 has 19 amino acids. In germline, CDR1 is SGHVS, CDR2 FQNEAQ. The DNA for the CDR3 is TGTGCCAGCAGCTTAGCTATCCGGACGGACCGATACTCTGGAAACACCATATATTTT. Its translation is CASSLAIRTDRYSGNTIYF.

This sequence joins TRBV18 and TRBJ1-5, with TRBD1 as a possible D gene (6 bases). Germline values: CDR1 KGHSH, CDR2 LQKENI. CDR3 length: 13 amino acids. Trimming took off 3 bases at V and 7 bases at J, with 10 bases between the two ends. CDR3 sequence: CASSPQGRQPQHF. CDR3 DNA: TGTGCCAGCTCACCTCAGGGGAGGCAGCCCCAGCATTTT.

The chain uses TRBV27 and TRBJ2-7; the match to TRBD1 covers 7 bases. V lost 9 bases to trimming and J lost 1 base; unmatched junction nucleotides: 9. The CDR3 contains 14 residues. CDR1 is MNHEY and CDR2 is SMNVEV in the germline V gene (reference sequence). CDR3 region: CARLRDSFSYEQYF. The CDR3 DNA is TGTGCCAGGCTACGGGACAGTTTTTCCTACGAGCAGTACTTC.

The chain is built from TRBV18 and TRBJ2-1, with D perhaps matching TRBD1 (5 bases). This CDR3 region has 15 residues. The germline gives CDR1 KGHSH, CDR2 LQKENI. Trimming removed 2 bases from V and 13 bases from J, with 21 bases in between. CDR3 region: CASSPRSATKGFQFF. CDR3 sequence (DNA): TGTGCCAGCTCACCAAGATCCGCGACAAAGGGGTTTCAGTTCTTC.

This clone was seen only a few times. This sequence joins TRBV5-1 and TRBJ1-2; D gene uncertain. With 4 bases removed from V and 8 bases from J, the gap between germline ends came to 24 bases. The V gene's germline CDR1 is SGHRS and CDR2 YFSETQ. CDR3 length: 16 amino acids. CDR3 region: CASSPRGYYPPLGYTF. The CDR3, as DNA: TGCGCCAGCAGCCCGCGCGGATATTATCCACCCCTAGGCTACACCTTC. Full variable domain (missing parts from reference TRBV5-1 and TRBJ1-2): KAGVTQTPRYLIKTRGQQVTLSCSPISGHRSVSWYQQTPGQGLQFLFEYFSETQRNKGNFPGRFSGRQFSNSRSEMNVSTLELGDSALYLCASSPRGYYPPLGYTFGSGTRLTVV.

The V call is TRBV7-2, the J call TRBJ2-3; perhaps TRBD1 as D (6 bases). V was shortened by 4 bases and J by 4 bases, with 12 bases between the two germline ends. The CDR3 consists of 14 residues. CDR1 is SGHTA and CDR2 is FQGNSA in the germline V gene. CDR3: CASSWGHAADTQYF. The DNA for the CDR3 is TGTGCCAGCAGCTGGGGACACGCGGCAGATACGCAGTATTTT.

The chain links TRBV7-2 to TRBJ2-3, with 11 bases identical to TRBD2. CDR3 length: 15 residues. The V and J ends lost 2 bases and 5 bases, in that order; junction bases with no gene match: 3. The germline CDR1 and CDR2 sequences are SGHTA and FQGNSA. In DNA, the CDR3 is TGTGCCAGCAGCTTACAGACTAGCGGGGTAGATACGCAGTATTTT. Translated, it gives CASSLQTSGVDTQYF. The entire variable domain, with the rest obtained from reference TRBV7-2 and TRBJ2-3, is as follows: GAGVSQSPSNKVTEKGKDVELRCDPISGHTALYWYRQSLGQGLEFLIYFQGNSAPDKSGLPSDRFSAERTGGSVSTLTIQRTQQEDSAVYLCASSLQTSGVDTQYFGPGTRLTVL.

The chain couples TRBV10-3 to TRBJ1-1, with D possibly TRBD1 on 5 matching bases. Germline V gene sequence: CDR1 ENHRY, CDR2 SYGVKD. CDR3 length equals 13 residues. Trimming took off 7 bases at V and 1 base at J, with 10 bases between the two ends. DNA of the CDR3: TGTGCCATCATCGGGACGGAGAACACTGAAGCTTTCTTT. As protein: CAIIGTENTEAFF.

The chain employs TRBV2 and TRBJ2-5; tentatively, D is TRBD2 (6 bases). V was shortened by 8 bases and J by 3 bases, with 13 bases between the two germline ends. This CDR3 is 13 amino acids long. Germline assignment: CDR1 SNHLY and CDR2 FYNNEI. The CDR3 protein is CASGGRSKETQYF. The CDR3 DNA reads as TGTGCCAGCGGAGGGCGGAGTAAAGAGACCCAGTACTTC.

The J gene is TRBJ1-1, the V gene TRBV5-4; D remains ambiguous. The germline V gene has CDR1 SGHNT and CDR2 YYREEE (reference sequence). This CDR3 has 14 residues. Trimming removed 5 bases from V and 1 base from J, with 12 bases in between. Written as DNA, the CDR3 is TGTGCCAGCAGTCCCGGCGCGCGGAACACTGAAGCTTTCTTT. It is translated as CASSPGARNTEAFF.

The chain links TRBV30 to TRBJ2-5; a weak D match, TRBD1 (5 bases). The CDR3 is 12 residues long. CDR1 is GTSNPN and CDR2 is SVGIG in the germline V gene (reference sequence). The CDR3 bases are TGTGTTTATCGACAGTTCCAAGAGACCCAGTACTTC. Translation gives CVYRQFQETQYF.

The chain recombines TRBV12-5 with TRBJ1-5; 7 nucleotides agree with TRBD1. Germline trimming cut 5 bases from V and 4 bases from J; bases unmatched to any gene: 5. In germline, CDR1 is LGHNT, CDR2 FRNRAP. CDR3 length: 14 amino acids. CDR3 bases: TGTGCTAGTGGTCCGGGGACAGCTAATCAGCCCCAGCATTTT. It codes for CASGPGTANQPQHF.

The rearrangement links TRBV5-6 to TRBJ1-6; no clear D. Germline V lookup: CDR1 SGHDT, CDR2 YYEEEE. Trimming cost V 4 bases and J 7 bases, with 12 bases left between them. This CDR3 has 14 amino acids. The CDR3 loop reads CASSQVRGNSPLHF. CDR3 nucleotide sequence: TGTGCCAGCAGCCAGGTGCGTGGGAATTCACCCCTCCACTTT.

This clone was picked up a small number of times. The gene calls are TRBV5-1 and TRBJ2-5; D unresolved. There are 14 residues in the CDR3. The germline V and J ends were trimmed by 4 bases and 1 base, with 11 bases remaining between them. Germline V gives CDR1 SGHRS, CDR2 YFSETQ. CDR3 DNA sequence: TGCGCCAGCAGCCCCGACATCCCCCAAGAGACCCAGTACTTC. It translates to CASSPDIPQETQYF.

CDR3 DNA: TGTGCCAGCTCACCACAGGACCTCTCTGGAAACACCATATATTTT. This codes for CASSPQDLSGNTIYF. The chain joins TRBV18 to TRBJ1-3, with D unclear. Germline V lookup: CDR1 KGHSH, CDR2 LQKENI. The CDR3 has 15 residues. V was trimmed by 1 base and J by 0 bases, leaving 7 bases between them.

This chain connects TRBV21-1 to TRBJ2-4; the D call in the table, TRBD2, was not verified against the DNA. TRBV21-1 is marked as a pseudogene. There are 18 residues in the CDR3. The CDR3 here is CASSKARLAGGVKNIQYF. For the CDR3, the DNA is TGTGCCAGCAGCAAAGCGCGACTAGCGGGAGGTGTCAAAAACATTCAGTACTTC.

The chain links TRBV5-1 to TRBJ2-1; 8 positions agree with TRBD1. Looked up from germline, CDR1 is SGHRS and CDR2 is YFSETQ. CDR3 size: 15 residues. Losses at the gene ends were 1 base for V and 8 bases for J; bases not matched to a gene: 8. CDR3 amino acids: CASSLRQGIGHEQFF. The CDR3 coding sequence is TGCGCCAGCAGCTTGAGACAGGGGATCGGCCATGAGCAGTTCTTC.

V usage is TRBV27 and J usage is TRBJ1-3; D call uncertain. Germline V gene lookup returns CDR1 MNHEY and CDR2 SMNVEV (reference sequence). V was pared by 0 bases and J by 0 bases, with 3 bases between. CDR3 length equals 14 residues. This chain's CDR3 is CASSLSGSGNTIYF. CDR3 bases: TGTGCCAGCAGTTTATCGGGCTCTGGAAACACCATATATTTT.

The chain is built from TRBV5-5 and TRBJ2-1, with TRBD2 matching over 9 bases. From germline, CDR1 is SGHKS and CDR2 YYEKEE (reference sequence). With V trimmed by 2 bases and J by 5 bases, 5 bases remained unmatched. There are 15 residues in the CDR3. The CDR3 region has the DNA TGTGCCAGCAGCTTTGGGGCGGGAGGGCACAATGAGCAGTTCTTC. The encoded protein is CASSFGAGGHNEQFF.